This passage covers 12 T cell receptor beta chains from one sample sequenced in a study of cytomegalovirus exposure and HLA in healthy donors. The PCR was carried out with 60 Vbeta primers and 13 Jbeta primers. Data came from immunoSEQ multiplex PCR; TCRdb stores just in-frame clones and leaves some out. The sample contains around 110,000 clones, about 69% of which appear only once. Sequenced material: PBMCs. These receptors were taken from a woman aged 18 to 35 in good health and CMV-seronegative.

The CDR3 sequence: CASSEGAGGLVGNQPQHF. The CDR3 nucleotides are TGTGCCAGCAGTGAAGGGGCGGGGGGCCTCGTCGGCAATCAGCCCCAGCATTTT. The chain carries TRBV6-1 and TRBJ1-5, with D possibly matching TRBD1 (6 bases). Trimming stripped 1 base from V and 2 bases from J, with 18 bases between. Looked up from germline, CDR1 is MNHNS and CDR2 is SASEGT. The CDR3 runs 18 residues.

V gene TRBV5-6 combines with J gene TRBJ1-2; weak D call: TRBD1 (5 bases). Germline CDR1 is SGHDT and CDR2 is YYEEEE. Deletions cut 6 bases from V and 7 bases from J, with 13 bases between. The CDR3 contains 12 residues. CDR3: CASNSGLVGYTF. The CDR3, as DNA: TGTGCCAGCAACTCAGGGCTGGTTGGCTACACCTTC.

With regard to this clone: At one end, the junction sequence differs from germline, possibly due to a read error. The rearrangement links TRBV6-6 to TRBJ1-2; D remains unclear. Germline values: CDR1 MNHNY, CDR2 SVGAGI (reference sequence). CDR3 size: 16 residues. CDR3 DNA: TGTGCCAGCAGTGACTCAAAACCCGTTTTCAAACGGGGCTACACCTTC. This sequence encodes CASSDSKPVFKRGYTF.

The chain recombines TRBV30 with TRBJ1-5; 9 bases map to TRBD1. Unmatched junction bases numbered 6, after V lost 2 bases and J lost 4 bases. CDR1 and CDR2 from the germline V gene are GTSNPN and SVGIG (reference sequence). The CDR3 is 15 amino acids. CDR3 bases: TGTGCCTGGAGTTTAGGGGGGACAGGGAATCAGCCCCAGCATTTT. Residues: CAWSLGGTGNQPQHF.

V usage is TRBV7-9 and J usage is TRBJ2-7; possibly TRBD2 for D (5 bases). CDR1 SEHNR and CDR2 FQNEAQ come from the germline V gene (reference sequence). The CDR3 covers 18 residues. Between the trimmed V and J ends, which lost 1 base and 4 bases, there was a span of 23 bases. The CDR3 region has the DNA TGTGCCAGCAGCTTAGGTTGGACGCAGGAAGCGGTGAATTACGAGCAGTACTTC. This translates into CASSLGWTQEAVNYEQYF.

The CDR3 region has the DNA TGTGCCTGGAGTATATTTGCGGGTCTGAACACTGAAGCTTTCTTT. This sequence encodes CAWSIFAGLNTEAFF. J is TRBJ1-1 and V is TRBV30; D remains unclear. This CDR3 spans 15 amino acids. Trimming took 2 bases from V and 0 from J, leaving 13 bases between them. Germline values: CDR1 GTSNPN, CDR2 SVGIG (reference sequence).

This sequence joins TRBV5-8 and TRBJ1-1, with 9 bases aligning to TRBD1. J was trimmed by 3 bases and V by 7 bases; bases with no gene match: 10. Germline V CDR1 and CDR2: SGHTS, YDEGEE. The CDR3 totals 15 residues. As DNA, the CDR3 is TGTGCCAGCCGCCCGACAGGGGGAAGGGACACTGAAGCTTTCTTT. It is translated as CASRPTGGRDTEAFF.

Only one count was recorded for this clone. In DNA, the CDR3 is TGCGCCAGCAGGCATCTCCCGGGACAGGGGCAGGACGAGCAGTACTTC. The encoded protein is CASRHLPGQGQDEQYF. The rearrangement joins TRBV5-1 to TRBJ2-7; 10 nucleotides line up with TRBD1. Trimming took 5 bases from V and 5 from J; bases not matched to a gene: 13. CDR3 length: 16 amino acids. Germline CDR1 reads SGHRS; CDR2 reads YFSETQ.

V usage is TRBV4-1 and J usage is TRBJ1-2; D is ambiguous. The V end lost 1 base, the J end lost 2 bases, and 14 bases lay between the germline ends. The CDR3 is made up of 16 amino acids. Germline V gene sequence: CDR1 MGHRA, CDR2 YSYEKL. The CDR3: CASSQAPEESNYGYTF. DNA of the CDR3: TGCGCCAGCAGCCAAGCCCCCGAGGAGTCGAACTATGGCTACACCTTC.

The sample holds a few counts of this clone. The CDR3 bases are TGCGCCAGCAGCCAAGTGACGGACAGGGCTAATGAAAAACTGTTTTTT. Translated, it gives CASSQVTDRANEKLFF. This rearrangement joins TRBV4-1 to TRBJ1-4, with TRBD1 matching over 8 bases. Germline trimming cut 1 base from V and 3 bases from J; bases unmatched to any gene: 4. Germline CDR1 reads MGHRA; CDR2 reads YSYEKL. The length of the CDR3 is 16 residues.

V gene TRBV30 combines with J gene TRBJ1-5, with a possible D match to TRBD1 (5 bases). CDR1 and CDR2 (germline): GTSNPN, SVGIG (reference sequence). This CDR3 spans 15 amino acids. The V and J ends lost 3 bases and 2 bases respectively, with 14 bases between them. This CDR3 reads CAWSSGGFGNQPQHF. CDR3 nucleotide sequence: TGTGCCTGGAGCTCGGGGGGGTTTGGCAATCAGCCCCAGCATTTT.

This sequence joins TRBV11-1 and TRBJ2-7; D is perhaps TRBD1 (6 bases). Trimming took off 3 bases at V and 7 bases at J, with 22 bases between the two ends. The length of the CDR3 is 16 residues. CDR1 SGHAT and CDR2 FQDESV come from the germline V gene (reference sequence). This CDR3 reads CASSFGFPEPQGEQYF. In nucleotides, the CDR3 is TGTGCCAGCAGCTTTGGGTTCCCCGAACCTCAGGGGGAGCAGTACTTC.